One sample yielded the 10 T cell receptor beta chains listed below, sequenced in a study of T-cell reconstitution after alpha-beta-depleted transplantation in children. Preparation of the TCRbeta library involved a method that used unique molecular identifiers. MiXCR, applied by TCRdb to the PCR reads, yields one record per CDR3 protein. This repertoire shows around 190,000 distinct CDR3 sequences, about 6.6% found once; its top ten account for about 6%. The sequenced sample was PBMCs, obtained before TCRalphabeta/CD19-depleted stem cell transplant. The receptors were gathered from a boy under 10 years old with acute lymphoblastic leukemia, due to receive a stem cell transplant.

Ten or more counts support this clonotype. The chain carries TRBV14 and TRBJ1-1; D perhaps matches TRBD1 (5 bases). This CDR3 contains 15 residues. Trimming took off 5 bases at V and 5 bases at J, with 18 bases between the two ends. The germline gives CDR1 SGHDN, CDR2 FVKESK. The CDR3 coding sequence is TGTGCCAGCAGCGCGTCCCCCTATCCAGGGACTGAAGCTTTCTTT. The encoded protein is CASSASPYPGTEAFF.

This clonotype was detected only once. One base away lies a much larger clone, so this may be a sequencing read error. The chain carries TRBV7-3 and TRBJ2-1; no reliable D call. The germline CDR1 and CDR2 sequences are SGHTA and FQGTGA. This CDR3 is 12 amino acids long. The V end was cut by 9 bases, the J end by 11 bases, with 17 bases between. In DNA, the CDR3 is TGTGCCAGAAGCCGAGCTAATACCCAGCAGTTCTTC. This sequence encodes CARSRANTQQFF.

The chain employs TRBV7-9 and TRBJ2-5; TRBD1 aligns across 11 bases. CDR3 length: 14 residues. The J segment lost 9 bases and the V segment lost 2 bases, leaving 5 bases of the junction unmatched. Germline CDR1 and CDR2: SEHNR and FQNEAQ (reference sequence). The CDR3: CASSLIGTGGSQYF. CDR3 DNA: TGTGCCAGCAGCTTAATCGGGACAGGGGGTTCCCAGTACTTC.

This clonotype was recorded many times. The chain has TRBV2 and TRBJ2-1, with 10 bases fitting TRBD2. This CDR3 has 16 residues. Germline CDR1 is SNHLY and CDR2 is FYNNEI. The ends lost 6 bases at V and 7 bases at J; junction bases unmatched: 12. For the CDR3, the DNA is TGTGCCAGCAGGGGGACTCCGGGACTAGCGATGAATGAGCAGTTCTTC. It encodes CASRGTPGLAMNEQFF. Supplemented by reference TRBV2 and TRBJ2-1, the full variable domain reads EPEVTQTPSHQVTQMGQEVILRCVPISNHLYFYWYRQILGQKVEFLVSFYNNEISEKSEIFDDQFSVERPDGSNFTLKIRSTKLEDSAMYFCASRGTPGLAMNEQFFGPGTRLTVL.

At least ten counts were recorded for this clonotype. The CDR3 sequence is CASTKAPMGEQYF. Written as DNA, the CDR3 is TGTGCCAGCACTAAAGCGCCCATGGGGGAGCAGTACTTC. This chain joins TRBV7-9 and TRBJ2-7; D call uncertain. The CDR3 runs to 13 residues. Trimming took 7 bases from V and 7 from J, leaving 17 bases between them. Germline CDR1 and CDR2: SEHNR and FQNEAQ (reference sequence).

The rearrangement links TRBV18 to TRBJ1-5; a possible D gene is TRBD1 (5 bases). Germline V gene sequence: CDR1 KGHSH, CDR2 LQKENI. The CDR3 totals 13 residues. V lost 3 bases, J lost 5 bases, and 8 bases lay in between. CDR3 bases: TGTGCCAGCTCACCGGGGGGGGATCAGCCCCAGCATTTT. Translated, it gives CASSPGGDQPQHF.

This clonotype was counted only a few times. As DNA, the CDR3 is TGTGCCAGCAGCGAGGAACAGGGTTTAAGGGGAGATACGCAGTATTTT. Amino acids: CASSEEQGLRGDTQYF. The J gene is TRBJ2-3, the V gene TRBV9; a possible D gene is TRBD1 (6 bases). V was shortened by 3 bases and J by 5 bases, with 19 bases between the two germline ends. The CDR3 consists of 16 residues. The germline V gene encodes CDR1 SGDLS and CDR2 YYNGEE. The full variable domain, completed using reference TRBV9 and TRBJ2-3, is DSGVTQTPKHLITATGQRVTLRCSPRSGDLSVYWYQQSLDQGLQFLIQYYNGEERAKGNILERFSAQQFPDLHSELNLSSLELGDSALYFCASSEEQGLRGDTQYFGPGTRLTVL.

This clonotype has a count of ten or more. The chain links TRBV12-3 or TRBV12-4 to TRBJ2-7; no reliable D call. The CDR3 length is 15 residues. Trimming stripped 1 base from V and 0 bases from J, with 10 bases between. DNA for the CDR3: TGTGCCAGCAGTTTAGGTATGGGGAACTCCTACGAGCAGTACTTC. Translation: CASSLGMGNSYEQYF.

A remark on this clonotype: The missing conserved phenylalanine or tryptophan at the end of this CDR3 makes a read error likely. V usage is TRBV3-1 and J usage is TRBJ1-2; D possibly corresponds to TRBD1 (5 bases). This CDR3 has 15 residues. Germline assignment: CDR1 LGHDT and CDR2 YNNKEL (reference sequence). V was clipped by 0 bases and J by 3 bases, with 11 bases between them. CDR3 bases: TGTGCCAGCAGCCAAGATTACGGCAGGGACTATGGCTACACCTAC. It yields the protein CASSQDYGRDYGYTY.

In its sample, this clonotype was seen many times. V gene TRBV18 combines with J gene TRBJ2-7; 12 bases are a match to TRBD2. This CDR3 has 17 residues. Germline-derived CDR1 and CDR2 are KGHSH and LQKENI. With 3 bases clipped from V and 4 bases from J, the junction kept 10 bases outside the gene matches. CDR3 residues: CASSPRQGTSGRYEQYF. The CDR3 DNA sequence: TGTGCCAGCTCACCCAGACAGGGAACTAGCGGGAGGTACGAGCAGTACTTC.